This T cell receptor beta chain was retrieved from a study of STAT5B mutations in CD4+ large granular lymphocyte leukemia. For the study at large: The CDR3 'QG' motif was associated with a particular HLA allele among healthy donors. General observations from the study: Compared with healthy controls (2/35), patient top clones favored TRBV06 (8/27). CD4-sorted patient repertoires seemed more clonal than healthy CD4+ repertoires.

The CDR3 is 14 amino acids. V was trimmed by 4 bases and J by 4 bases, leaving 13 bases between them. Per the germline V gene, CDR1 is SGHTA and CDR2 is FQGTGA. This clone was recorded once. Its antigen is currently unknown. Some clones are missing from TCRdb's copy, which holds only in-frame ones; the method was immunoSEQ multiplex PCR. The sample lists over 35,000 clones, 84% seen once, with 0.35% in the top ten. The sequenced sample consisted of CD4+ T cells from blood buffy coats. The V and J genes are TRBV7-3 and TRBJ2-5; D possibly matches TRBD1 or TRBD2 (5 bases each). The sequence was obtained from a human donor in good health. CDR3 DNA: TGTGCCAGCAGCTCGGGGCTTACCGGAGAGACCCAGTACTTC. This sequence encodes CASSSGLTGETQYF.